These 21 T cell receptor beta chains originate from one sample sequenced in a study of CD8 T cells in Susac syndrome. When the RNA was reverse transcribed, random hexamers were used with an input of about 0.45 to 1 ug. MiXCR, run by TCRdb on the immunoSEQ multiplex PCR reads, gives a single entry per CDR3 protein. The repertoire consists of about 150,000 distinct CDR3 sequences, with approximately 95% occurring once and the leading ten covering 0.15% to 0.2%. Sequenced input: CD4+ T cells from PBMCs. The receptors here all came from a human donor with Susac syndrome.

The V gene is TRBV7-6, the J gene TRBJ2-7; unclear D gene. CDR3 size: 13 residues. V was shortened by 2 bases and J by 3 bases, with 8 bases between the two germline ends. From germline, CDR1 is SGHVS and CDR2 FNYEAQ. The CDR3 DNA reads TGTGCCAGCAGCTTAACGGACGGCTACGAGCAGTACTTC. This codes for CASSLTDGYEQYF.

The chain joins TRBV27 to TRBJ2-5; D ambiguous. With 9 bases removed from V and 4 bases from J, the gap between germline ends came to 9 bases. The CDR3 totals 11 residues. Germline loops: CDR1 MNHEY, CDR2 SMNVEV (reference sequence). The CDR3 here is CASPVIETQYF. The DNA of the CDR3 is TGTGCCAGTCCAGTTATAGAGACCCAGTACTTC.

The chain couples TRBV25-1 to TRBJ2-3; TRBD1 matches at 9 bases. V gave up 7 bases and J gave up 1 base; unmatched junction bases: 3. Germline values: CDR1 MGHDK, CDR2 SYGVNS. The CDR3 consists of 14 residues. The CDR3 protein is CASTWTGGTDTQYF. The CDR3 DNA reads TGTGCCAGCACCTGGACAGGGGGCACAGATACGCAGTATTTT.

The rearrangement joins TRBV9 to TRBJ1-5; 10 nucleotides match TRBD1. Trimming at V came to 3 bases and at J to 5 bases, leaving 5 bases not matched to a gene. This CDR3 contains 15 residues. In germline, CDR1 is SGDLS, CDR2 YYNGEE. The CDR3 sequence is CASSAGTGAHQPQHF. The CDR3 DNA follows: TGTGCCAGCAGCGCCGGGACAGGGGCCCATCAGCCCCAGCATTTT.

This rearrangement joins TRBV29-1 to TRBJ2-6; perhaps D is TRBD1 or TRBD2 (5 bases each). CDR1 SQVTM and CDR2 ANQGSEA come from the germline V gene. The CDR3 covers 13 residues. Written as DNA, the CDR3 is TGCGTCGGGGCGGTGTCTGGGGCCAACGTCCTGACTTTC. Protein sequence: CVGAVSGANVLTF.

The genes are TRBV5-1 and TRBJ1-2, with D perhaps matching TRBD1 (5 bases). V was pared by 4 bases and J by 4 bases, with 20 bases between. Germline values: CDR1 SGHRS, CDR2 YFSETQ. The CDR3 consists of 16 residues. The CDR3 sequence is CASSLRSSWGTYGYTF. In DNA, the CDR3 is TGCGCCAGCAGCCTCCGGTCCTCTTGGGGGACCTATGGCTACACCTTC.

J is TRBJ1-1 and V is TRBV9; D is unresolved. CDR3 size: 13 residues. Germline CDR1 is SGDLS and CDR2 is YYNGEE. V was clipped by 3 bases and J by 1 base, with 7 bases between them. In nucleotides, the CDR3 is TGTGCCAGCAGCGCGGACCAGAACACTGAAGCTTTCTTT. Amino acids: CASSADQNTEAFF. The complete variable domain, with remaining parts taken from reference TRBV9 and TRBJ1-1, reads DSGVTQTPKHLITATGQRVTLRCSPRSGDLSVYWYQQSLDQGLQFLIQYYNGEERAKGNILERFSAQQFPDLHSELNLSSLELGDSALYFCASSADQNTEAFFGQGTRLTVV.

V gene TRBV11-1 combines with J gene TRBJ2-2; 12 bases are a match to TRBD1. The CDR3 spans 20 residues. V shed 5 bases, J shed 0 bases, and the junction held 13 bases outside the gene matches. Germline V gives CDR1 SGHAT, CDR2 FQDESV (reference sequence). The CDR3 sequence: CASSPPVGTGGRTNTGELFF. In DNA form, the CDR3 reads TGTGCCAGCAGCCCACCAGTCGGGACAGGGGGCCGAACGAACACCGGGGAGCTGTTTTTT. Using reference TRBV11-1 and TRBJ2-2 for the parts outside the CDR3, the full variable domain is EAEVAQSPRYKITEKSQAVAFWCDPISGHATLYWYRQILGQGPELLVQFQDESVVDDSQLPKDRFSAERLKGVDSTLKIQPAELGDSAMYLCASSPPVGTGGRTNTGELFFGEGSRLTVL.

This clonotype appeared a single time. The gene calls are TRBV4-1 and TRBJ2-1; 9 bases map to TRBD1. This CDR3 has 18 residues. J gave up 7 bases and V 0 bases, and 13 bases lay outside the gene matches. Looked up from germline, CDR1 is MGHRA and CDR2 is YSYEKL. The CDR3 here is CASSQDPYGQGMGNEQFF. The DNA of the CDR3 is TGCGCCAGCAGCCAAGATCCTTACGGACAGGGGATGGGGAATGAGCAGTTCTTC.

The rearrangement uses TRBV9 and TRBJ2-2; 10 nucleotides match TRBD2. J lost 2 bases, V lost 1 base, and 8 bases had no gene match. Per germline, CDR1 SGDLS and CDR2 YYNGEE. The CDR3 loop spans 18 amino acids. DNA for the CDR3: TGTGCCAGCAGCGTACTATGGAGCGGGGGGGCCAACACCGGGGAGCTGTTTTTT. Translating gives CASSVLWSGGANTGELFF.

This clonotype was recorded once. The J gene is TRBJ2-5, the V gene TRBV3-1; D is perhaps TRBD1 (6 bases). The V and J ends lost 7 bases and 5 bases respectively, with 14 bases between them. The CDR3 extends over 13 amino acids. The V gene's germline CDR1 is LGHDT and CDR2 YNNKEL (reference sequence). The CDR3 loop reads CASTQGGVETQYF. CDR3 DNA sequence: TGTGCCAGCACACAAGGGGGAGTGGAGACCCAGTACTTC.

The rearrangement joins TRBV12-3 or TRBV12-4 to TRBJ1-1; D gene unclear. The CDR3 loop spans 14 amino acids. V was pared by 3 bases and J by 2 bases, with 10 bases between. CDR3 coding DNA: TGTGCCAGCAGTTTGTTACTGCCTAACACTGAAGCTTTCTTT. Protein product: CASSLLLPNTEAFF.

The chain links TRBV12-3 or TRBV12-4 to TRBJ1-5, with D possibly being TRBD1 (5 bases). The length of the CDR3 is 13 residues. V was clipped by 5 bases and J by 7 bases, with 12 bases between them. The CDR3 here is CASSENRYQPQHF. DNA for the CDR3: TGTGCCAGCAGTGAAAACAGGTACCAGCCCCAGCATTTT.

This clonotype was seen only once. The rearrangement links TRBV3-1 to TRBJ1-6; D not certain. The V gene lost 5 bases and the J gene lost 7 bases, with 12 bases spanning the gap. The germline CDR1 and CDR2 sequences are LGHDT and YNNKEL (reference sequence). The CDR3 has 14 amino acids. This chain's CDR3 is CASSEGSPNSPLHF. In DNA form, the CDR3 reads TGTGCCAGCAGCGAAGGTTCCCCCAATTCACCCCTCCACTTT.

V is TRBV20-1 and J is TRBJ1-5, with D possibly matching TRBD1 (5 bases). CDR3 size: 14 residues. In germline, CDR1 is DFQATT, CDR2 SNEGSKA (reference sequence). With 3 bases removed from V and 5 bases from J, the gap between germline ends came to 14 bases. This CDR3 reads CSARVPGLHQPQHF. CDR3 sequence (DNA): TGCAGTGCTAGGGTTCCGGGACTTCATCAGCCCCAGCATTTT.

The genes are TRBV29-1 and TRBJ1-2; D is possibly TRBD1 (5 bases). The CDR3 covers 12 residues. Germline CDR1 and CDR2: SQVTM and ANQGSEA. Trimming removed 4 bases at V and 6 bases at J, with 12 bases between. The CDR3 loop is CSVGGQGDGYTF. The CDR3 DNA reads TGCAGCGTTGGGGGTCAGGGCGATGGCTACACCTTC.

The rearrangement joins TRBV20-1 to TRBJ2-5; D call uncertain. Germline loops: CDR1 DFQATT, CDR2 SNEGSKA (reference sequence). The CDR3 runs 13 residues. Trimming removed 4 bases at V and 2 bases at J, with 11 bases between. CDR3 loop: CSANLVGQETQYF. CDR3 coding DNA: TGCAGTGCTAACCTGGTAGGGCAAGAGACCCAGTACTTC.

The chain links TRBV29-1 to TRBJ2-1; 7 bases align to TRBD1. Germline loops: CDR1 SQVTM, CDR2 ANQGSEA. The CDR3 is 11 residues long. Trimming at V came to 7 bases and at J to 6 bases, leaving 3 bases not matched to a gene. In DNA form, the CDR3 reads TGCAGCGGTTACAGGGGCAATGAGCAGTTCTTC. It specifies CSGYRGNEQFF.

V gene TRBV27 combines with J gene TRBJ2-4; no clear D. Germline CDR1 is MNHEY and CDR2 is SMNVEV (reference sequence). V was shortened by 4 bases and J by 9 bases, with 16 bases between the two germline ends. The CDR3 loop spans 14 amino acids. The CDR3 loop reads CASSSGPPAGIQYF. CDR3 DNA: TGTGCCAGCAGTTCCGGACCCCCCGCAGGCATTCAGTACTTC.

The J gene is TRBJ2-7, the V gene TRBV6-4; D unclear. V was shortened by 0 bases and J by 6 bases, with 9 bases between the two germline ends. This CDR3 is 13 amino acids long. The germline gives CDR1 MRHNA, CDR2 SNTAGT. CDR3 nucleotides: TGTGCCAGCAGTGACTCGAAAAGGACCGAGCAGTACTTC. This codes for CASSDSKRTEQYF.

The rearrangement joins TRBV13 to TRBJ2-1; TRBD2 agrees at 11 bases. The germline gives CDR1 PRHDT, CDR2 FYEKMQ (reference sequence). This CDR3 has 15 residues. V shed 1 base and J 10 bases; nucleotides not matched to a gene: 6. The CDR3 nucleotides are TGTGCCAGCAGCTTAGTGGGACTAGCGGCCCTAGAGCAGTTCTTC. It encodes CASSLVGLAALEQFF.